The entry below describes one TCR beta chain. Trimming pared 2 bases from V and 1 base from J, leaving 8 bases between. The germline gives CDR1 WNHNN, CDR2 SYGVQD (reference sequence). This CDR3 comprises 14 residues. The data were taken from a study of T cell changes during pregnancy in multiple sclerosis. Sequenced by immunoSEQ multiplex PCR; TCRdb stores in-frame clones only, minus some. The table has fewer than 35,000 clones, almost 90% seen once; the top ten hold 0.45% to 0.6%. Sequenced material: CD4+ T cells from peripheral blood mononuclear cells, taken in the third trimester of pregnancy. The J gene is TRBJ2-5, the V gene TRBV10-1; D is uncertain. The TCR originated in a female donor in good health, enrolled as a control in a pregnancy study. The CDR3 region is CASSEGGTQETQYF. CDR3 nucleotides: TGCGCCAGCAGTGAGGGCGGAACCCAAGAGACCCAGTACTTC.